The 12 T cell receptor beta chains below were found in one sample sequenced in a study of CD8+CD57+ T cells in acquired aplastic anemia. Patients chosen for sequencing had CD8+CD57+ cells that had expanded, as shown by flow cytometry. Genomic DNA, the template, was used for profiling of the TCR beta VDJ and CDR3. MiXCR, run by TCRdb on the reads, gives a single entry per CDR3 protein. The table has 120,000 or so distinct CDR3 sequences, approximately 41% seen once; the top ten hold roughly 2.7%. The specimen sequenced was sorted CD4+, CD8+, or CD8+CD57+ T cells (not recorded which) from PBMCs. The receptors originated from a human donor with aplastic anemia.

Ten or more counts support this clonotype. This chain joins TRBV12-3 or TRBV12-4 and TRBJ2-5, with D possibly matching TRBD2 (6 bases). V lost 4 bases, J lost 6 bases, and 18 bases lay in between. The CDR3 loop spans 15 amino acids. The CDR3 region has the DNA TGTGCCAGCAGTTCTGAGGCGGGGCCACTGAAGACCCAGTACTTC. Translating it yields CASSSEAGPLKTQYF.

This clonotype was observed at least ten times. The V gene is TRBV19, the J gene TRBJ2-3, with D maybe TRBD1 (5 bases). Germline V gene lookup returns CDR1 LNHDA and CDR2 SQIVND (reference sequence). This CDR3 has 16 amino acids. The V end lost 3 bases, the J end lost 5 bases, and 18 bases lay between the germline ends. CDR3 in amino acids: CASSIEGRARKDTQYF. The CDR3 region has the DNA TGTGCCAGTAGTATCGAAGGCAGGGCTAGGAAAGATACGCAGTATTTT.

This sequence joins TRBV3-1 and TRBJ1-6; D may be TRBD1 (6 bases). The CDR3 length is 17 residues. CDR1 and CDR2 from the germline V gene are LGHDT and YNNKEL (reference sequence). Trimming took 0 bases from V and 7 from J, leaving 16 bases between them. CDR3 sequence (DNA): TGTGCCAGCAGCCAAGACCCCTTGACAGGAGGGAATTCACCCCTCCACTTT. This codes for CASSQDPLTGGNSPLHF.

The V call is TRBV19, the J call TRBJ1-5; 10 bases align to TRBD1. The CDR3 loop spans 15 amino acids. V gave up 3 bases and J gave up 2 bases; unmatched junction bases: 1. The germline gives CDR1 LNHDA, CDR2 SQIVND (reference sequence). CDR3 residues: CASSIGTGGNQPQHF. Here the CDR3 DNA reads TGTGCCAGTAGTATCGGGACAGGGGGCAATCAGCCCCAGCATTTT.

In its sample, this clonotype was seen many times. CDR3 protein: CASSPAPSYEQYV. CDR3 DNA: TGTGCCAGCTCACCGGCGCCAAGCTACGAGCAGTACGTC. This chain joins TRBV18 and TRBJ2-7; D unclear. Per germline, CDR1 KGHSH and CDR2 LQKENI. Trimming removed 3 bases from V and 3 bases from J, with 9 bases in between. The CDR3 is made up of 13 amino acids.

This clonotype was detected many times. A read error may produce the germline difference seen at one junction end. The chain carries TRBV6-1 and TRBJ2-7, with D possibly matching TRBD2 (5 bases). Germline V gene sequence: CDR1 MNHNS, CDR2 SASEGT. The CDR3 is 15 amino acids. In DNA form, the CDR3 reads TGTGCCAGCAGTAAAGCCGGACTGAGTGTCTACGAGCAGTACTTC. As protein: CASSKAGLSVYEQYF.

The gene calls are TRBV10-2 and TRBJ2-7; TRBD1 aligns across 12 bases. Losses at the gene ends were 7 bases for V and 6 bases for J; bases not matched to a gene: 10. CDR1 and CDR2 from the germline V gene are WSHSY and SAAADI. This CDR3 is 15 amino acids long. CDR3 protein: CASTEGGTGGVEQYF. The CDR3, as DNA: TGCGCCAGCACCGAGGGTGGGACAGGGGGCGTCGAGCAGTACTTC.

This rearrangement joins TRBV15 to TRBJ2-7; weak D call: TRBD1 (6 bases). From germline, CDR1 is LNHNV and CDR2 YYDKDF (reference sequence). The CDR3 consists of 14 residues. Trimming pared 5 bases from V and 0 bases from J, leaving 11 bases between. The CDR3 protein is CATSPQGHSYEQYF. The CDR3 DNA is TGTGCCACCAGCCCGCAGGGGCACTCCTACGAGCAGTACTTC.

This clonotype has a count of ten or more. V usage is TRBV5-1 and J usage is TRBJ2-5; 7 positions agree with TRBD1. There are 14 residues in the CDR3. Unmatched junction bases numbered 5, after V lost 5 bases and J lost 1 base. Germline loops: CDR1 SGHRS, CDR2 YFSETQ. The chain's CDR3 is CASRDRTAQETQYF. The CDR3 nucleotides read TGCGCCAGCAGGGACAGGACAGCCCAAGAGACCCAGTACTTC.

The chain is built from TRBV10-3 and TRBJ1-2; weak D call: TRBD1 (6 bases). Germline CDR1 and CDR2: ENHRY and SYGVKD. Trimming stripped 2 bases from V and 4 bases from J, with 11 bases between. The CDR3 loop spans 14 amino acids. The CDR3 DNA sequence: TGTGCCATCAGTGAGCGACAGGACTTCTATGGCTACACCTTC. Residues: CAISERQDFYGYTF.

This clonotype was picked up many times. The chain recombines TRBV3-1 with TRBJ1-2; a weak D match, TRBD1 (5 bases). Germline V gives CDR1 LGHDT, CDR2 YNNKEL (reference sequence). V shed 2 bases and J shed 4 bases, with 11 bases lying between them. This CDR3 has 14 amino acids. CDR3 loop: CASSQSRVPYGYTF. The CDR3 bases are TGTGCCAGCAGCCAAAGCAGGGTACCCTATGGCTACACCTTC.

This sequence joins TRBV12-3 or TRBV12-4 and TRBJ1-1, with TRBD1 matching over 7 bases. The CDR3 totals 11 residues. The trim removed 5 bases at V and 11 bases at J, leaving 5 bases unmatched. The CDR3 nucleotides are TGTGCCAGCAGTGACGGCAGGGGGGCTTTCTTT. Translating gives CASSDGRGAFF.